These 32 T cell receptor beta chains were all obtained from the same sample, sequenced in a study of Graves' ophthalmopathy and Graves' hyperthyroidism. Using RNA transcripts, the TCR beta CDR3 regions were amplified. An opening RT-PCR round employed HTBI primers and preceded a second-round multiplex PCR. TCRdb re-called the multiplex PCR reads with MiXCR, one entry per CDR3 protein. The table includes 23,000 or so distinct CDR3 sequences, approximately 48% detected once. Sequencing used peripheral blood. All receptors come from an adult woman with stable Graves' hyperthyroidism.

This clonotype was seen a handful of times. V usage is TRBV20-1 and J usage is TRBJ2-1; 8 positions agree with TRBD1. Germline CDR1 reads DFQATT; CDR2 reads SNEGSKA (reference sequence). After removal of 4 bases from V and 8 bases from J, the junction contained 10 bases not matched to a gene. The CDR3 is 14 amino acids. DNA for the CDR3: TGCAGTGCTACAAGCCGGGACAGGTACGATGAGCAGTTCTTC. Translating gives CSATSRDRYDEQFF.

This clonotype occurred many times. The chain has TRBV11-3 and TRBJ2-2; 14 bases agree with TRBD2. This CDR3 is 18 amino acids long. Germline CDR1 is SGHNT and CDR2 is YENEEA. Trimming took 5 bases from V and 4 from J; bases not matched to a gene: 9. This chain's CDR3 is CASSPPGLAGVGTGELFF. The CDR3 bases are TGTGCCAGCAGCCCTCCGGGACTAGCGGGAGTGGGCACCGGGGAGCTGTTTTTT.

The chain combines TRBV19 with TRBJ1-1, with D possibly being TRBD1 (5 bases). The CDR3 spans 10 residues. Germline V CDR1 and CDR2: LNHDA, SQIVND (reference sequence). V gave up 10 bases and J gave up 4 bases, with 7 bases separating them. CDR3 coding DNA: TGTGCCACGGGACGCACTGAAGCTTTCTTT. Its protein is CATGRTEAFF.

This clonotype was found many times. V is TRBV27 and J is TRBJ1-3, with D possibly TRBD1 on 6 matching bases. V was cut by 0 bases and J by 3 bases, with 9 bases left in between. The CDR3 sequence is 15 residues long. Germline assignment: CDR1 MNHEY and CDR2 SMNVEV (reference sequence). The CDR3 region is CASSLSGTLGNTIYF. As DNA, the CDR3 is TGTGCCAGCAGTTTATCCGGGACACTTGGAAACACCATATATTTT.

The chain uses TRBV27 and TRBJ2-5, with 13 bases that match TRBD2. The ends lost 5 bases at V and 4 bases at J; junction bases unmatched: 16. The CDR3 totals 19 residues. Germline CDR1 is MNHEY and CDR2 is SMNVEV (reference sequence). The CDR3 sequence is CASSTHPELAGGLGETQYF. The CDR3 DNA follows: TGTGCCAGCAGTACGCACCCGGAACTAGCGGGAGGGCTCGGAGAGACCCAGTACTTC.

This clonotype was counted ten times or more. The chain employs TRBV5-5 and TRBJ2-7; D unclear. The germline gives CDR1 SGHKS, CDR2 YYEKEE (reference sequence). This CDR3 spans 15 amino acids. Trimming took off 1 base at V and 2 bases at J, with 13 bases between the two ends. The DNA for the CDR3 is TGTGCCAGCAGCTTGCAAGACTCACCGACCTACGAGCAGTACTTC. Translation gives CASSLQDSPTYEQYF.

The table lists this clonotype with a count of one. This CDR3 reads CASSSAIGANVLTF. Here the CDR3 DNA reads TGTGCCAGTAGTTCGGCAATTGGGGCCAACGTCCTGACTTTC. V is TRBV19 and J is TRBJ2-6, with D hard to call. CDR1 and CDR2 from the germline V gene are LNHDA and SQIVND (reference sequence). The V end lost 5 bases, the J end lost 3 bases, and 8 bases lay between the germline ends. This CDR3 has 14 amino acids. Full variable domain (rest looked up from reference TRBV19 and TRBJ2-6): DGGITQSPKYLFRKEGQNVTLSCEQNLNHDAMYWYRQDPGQGLRLIYYSQIVNDFQKGDIAEGYSVSREKKESFPLTVTSAQKNPTAFYLCASSSAIGANVLTFGAGSRLTVL.

This clonotype was observed at least ten times. This sequence may be a read error, since a much larger clone differs from it by one base. The genes are TRBV27 and TRBJ2-7; TRBD2 matches at 11 bases. This CDR3 is 15 amino acids long. Trimming removed 6 bases from V and 5 bases from J; junction bases left unmatched: 9. Looked up from germline, CDR1 is MNHEY and CDR2 is SMNVEV (reference sequence). CDR3 nucleotides: TGTGCCAGCAGATCTGGACTAGCGGGTGCCAACGAGCAGTACTTC. It yields the protein CASRSGLAGANEQYF.

By its share, this clonotype is medium-sized. The chain carries TRBV4-2 and TRBJ2-7; 12 bases map to TRBD2. CDR3 size: 14 residues. The J segment lost 6 bases and the V segment lost 1 base, leaving 1 base of the junction unmatched. From germline, CDR1 is LGHNA and CDR2 YNFKEQ. The CDR3 here is CASSQGTSGIEQYF. In DNA, the CDR3 is TGTGCCAGCAGCCAAGGGACTAGCGGGATCGAGCAGTACTTC.

This clonotype was counted ten times or more. V gene TRBV6-1 combines with J gene TRBJ1-1; TRBD1 is a possible D gene (5 bases). The CDR3 is made up of 16 amino acids. The V gene lost 7 bases and the J gene lost 3 bases, with 21 bases spanning the gap. Germline CDR1 MNHNS, CDR2 SASEGT. CDR3 sequence reads: CASNRNTDKIDTEAFF. Written as DNA, the CDR3 is TGTGCCAGCAACCGCAATACGGACAAGATCGACACTGAAGCTTTCTTT.

The rearrangement uses TRBV10-3 and TRBJ1-2; 8 nucleotides line up with TRBD1. CDR3 length: 14 amino acids. V trimming: 3 bases; J trimming: 3 bases; junction bases outside the gene matches: 3. Per germline, CDR1 ENHRY and CDR2 SYGVKD. CDR3: CAISESTGDYGYTF. The CDR3 DNA sequence: TGTGCCATCAGTGAATCGACAGGGGACTATGGCTACACCTTC.

A word on this clonotype: No conserved phenylalanine or tryptophan is present at the end of the CDR3, so a read error is the likely explanation. V usage is TRBV4-1 and J usage is TRBJ1-2; the D gene is possibly TRBD1 (6 bases). Trimming removed 3 bases from V and 6 bases from J, with 20 bases in between. The CDR3 runs to 16 residues. Looked up from germline, CDR1 is MGHRA and CDR2 is YSYEKL. The CDR3 loop reads CASSQQEQGLSHGYTL. Here the CDR3 DNA reads TGCGCCAGCAGCCAGCAAGAACAGGGACTAAGCCATGGCTACACCCTC.

Remarks on this clonotype: Sequence at one end of the junction differs from germline and may be a read error. This sequence joins TRBV7-9 and TRBJ2-7, with 8 bases matching TRBD2. This CDR3 has 14 residues. CDR1 and CDR2 from the germline V gene are SEHNR and FQNEAQ (reference sequence). This chain's CDR3 is CASSLATAGGEQYF. The CDR3 DNA is TGTGCCAGCAGCCTAGCGACTGCGGGAGGAGAGCAGTACTTC.

This clonotype was observed a handful of times. A much more abundant neighbour one base away suggests this may be a read error. The CDR3 ends on some other residue instead of the conserved phenylalanine or tryptophan, so this is likely a read error. The V gene is TRBV11-2, the J gene TRBJ2-7; D call uncertain. CDR3 length: 13 residues. V shed 3 bases and J shed 3 bases, with 9 bases lying between them. Germline V CDR1 and CDR2: SGHAT, FQNNGV. CDR3: CASSFGSFYEQYP. The CDR3 DNA reads TGTGCCAGCAGCTTCGGGTCATTCTACGAGCAGTACCCC.

This clonotype came up many times. This chain connects TRBV9 to TRBJ2-3; 9 positions match TRBD2. Germline CDR1 and CDR2: SGDLS and YYNGEE. The V gene end was trimmed by 3 bases and the J gene end by 4 bases; junction bases not matched to a gene: 15. This CDR3 spans 18 amino acids. CDR3 sequence: CASSDEGEKAGGADTQYF. Here the CDR3 DNA reads TGTGCCAGCAGCGACGAGGGGGAAAAAGCGGGAGGAGCAGATACGCAGTATTTT.

The chain uses TRBV10-2 and TRBJ1-2, with D perhaps matching TRBD1 (5 bases). Trimming left V 2 bases short and J 2 bases short, with 12 bases between. CDR1 and CDR2 from the germline V gene are WSHSY and SAAADI. The CDR3 runs to 15 residues. The CDR3 region has the DNA TGCGCCAGCAGTGAGAGGGGAGTAATAAACTATGGCTACACCTTC. Protein sequence: CASSERGVINYGYTF.

The chain couples TRBV25-1 to TRBJ2-7; D is unclear. Per the germline V gene, CDR1 is MGHDK and CDR2 is SYGVNS. Deletions cut 4 bases from V and 2 bases from J, with 6 bases between. The CDR3 runs to 12 residues. CDR3 DNA sequence: TGTGCCAGCAGTGCAACTCCCTACGAGCAGTACTTC. Its protein product is CASSATPYEQYF.

Concerning this clonotype itself: Since the CDR3 does not end with the conserved phenylalanine or tryptophan, this likely comes from a read error. The DNA is omitted, as the CDR3 cannot be located on it reliably, and the CDR3 follows TCRdb's listing. The chain links TRBV27 to TRBJ2-5; the listed D gene, TRBD2, was not tested against the DNA. Both ends counted, the CDR3 spans 15 residues. Germline V gene sequence: CDR1 MNHEY, CDR2 SMNVEV (reference sequence). The CDR3 reads CASSLMTSGLETRYS.

The chain has TRBV19 and TRBJ1-4, with D maybe TRBD1 (5 bases). V lost 6 bases and J 5 bases, leaving 19 bases between the germline ends. In germline, CDR1 is LNHDA, CDR2 SQIVND (reference sequence). The CDR3 extends over 16 amino acids. The CDR3, as DNA: TGTGCCAGTAGCGCCGGGACTCTCTCCTACAATGAAAAACTGTTTTTT. Residues: CASSAGTLSYNEKLFF.

The genes are TRBV24-1 and TRBJ2-1, with D possibly being TRBD2 (7 bases). The CDR3 is 16 amino acids. V was trimmed by 4 bases and J by 1 base, leaving 13 bases between them. From germline, CDR1 is KGHDR and CDR2 SFDVKD. CDR3 protein: CATSDGRGASYNEQFF. CDR3 DNA: TGTGCCACCAGTGACGGACGGGGGGCTTCCTACAATGAGCAGTTCTTC.

In DNA, the CDR3 is TGCAGCGTTGAAGGATCCGGGACTGGGGCTTTCTTT. Protein product: CSVEGSGTGAFF. The chain links TRBV29-1 to TRBJ1-1; perhaps TRBD1 as D (5 bases). The CDR3 loop spans 12 amino acids. Germline V gene lookup returns CDR1 SQVTM and CDR2 ANQGSEA. V was shortened by 1 base and J by 11 bases, with 14 bases between the two germline ends.

This clonotype was seen a single time. V and J are TRBV19 and TRBJ2-3; 12 nucleotides match TRBD2. Germline CDR1 reads LNHDA; CDR2 reads SQIVND (reference sequence). The CDR3 length is 15 residues. V lost 7 bases and J lost 5; bases outside the gene matches: 7. This CDR3 reads CASKKPGLAGDTQYF. DNA for the CDR3: TGTGCCAGTAAAAAGCCGGGACTAGCGGGAGATACGCAGTATTTT.

The chain recombines TRBV2 with TRBJ1-1; TRBD1 might be the D (6 bases). The length of the CDR3 is 14 residues. V was pared by 7 bases and J by 0 bases, with 12 bases between. The germline V gene encodes CDR1 SNHLY and CDR2 FYNNEI. Here the CDR3 DNA reads TGTGCCAGCACCCGGGACAATTTGAACACTGAAGCTTTCTTT. Amino acids: CASTRDNLNTEAFF. Drawing the rest from reference TRBV2 and TRBJ1-1, the complete variable domain is EPEVTQTPSHQVTQMGQEVILRCVPISNHLYFYWYRQILGQKVEFLVSFYNNEISEKSEIFDDQFSVERPDGSNFTLKIRSTKLEDSAMYFCASTRDNLNTEAFFGQGTRLTVV.

This chain uses TRBV12-3 or TRBV12-4 with TRBJ1-1, with D unresolved. The CDR3 is 19 amino acids. V lost 0 bases to trimming and J lost 2 bases, with 22 bases between them. The chain's CDR3 is CASSLAVHYSGTGNTEAFF. The CDR3 DNA reads TGTGCCAGCAGTTTAGCGGTTCATTACAGTGGTACTGGAAACACTGAAGCTTTCTTT.

At least ten counts were recorded for this clonotype. J is TRBJ2-5 and V is TRBV7-3; 9 bases align to TRBD2. This CDR3 comprises 14 residues. Trimming took 3 bases from V and 7 from J; bases not matched to a gene: 6. Germline CDR1 is SGHTA and CDR2 is FQGTGA. The CDR3 DNA reads as TGTGCCAGCAGCTTCGGGACTAGCCCTGCGACCCAGTACTTC. The encoded protein is CASSFGTSPATQYF. The full variable domain, in which reference TRBV7-3 and TRBJ2-5 provide the parts outside the CDR3, is GAGVSQTPSNKVTEKGKYVELRCDPISGHTALYWYRQSLGQGPEFLIYFQGTGAADDSGLPNDRFFAVRPEGSVSTLKIQRTERGDSAVYLCASSFGTSPATQYFGPGTRLLVL.

This clonotype is categorized as medium-sized (0.01 to 0.1%). The chain links TRBV19 to TRBJ2-6; unclear D gene. Trimming removed 3 bases from V and 2 bases from J, with 5 bases in between. Looked up from germline, CDR1 is LNHDA and CDR2 is SQIVND (reference sequence). There are 14 residues in the CDR3. The CDR3 loop is CASSIGTGANVLTF. DNA of the CDR3: TGTGCCAGTAGTATCGGTACTGGGGCCAACGTCCTGACTTTC.

This clonotype has only one observation. The genes are TRBV2 and TRBJ1-3; D may be TRBD1 (6 bases). Germline values: CDR1 SNHLY, CDR2 FYNNEI. V lost 8 bases and J lost 0, with 20 bases in between. The CDR3 length is 17 residues. This CDR3 is CASQESGVPNSGNTIYF. CDR3 in DNA: TGTGCCAGCCAGGAATCAGGGGTTCCCAACTCTGGAAACACCATATATTTT.

V usage is TRBV6-4 and J usage is TRBJ2-7, with 10 bases lining up with TRBD2. V lost 2 bases, J lost 2 bases, and 0 bases stayed unmatched. The CDR3 loop spans 14 amino acids. The germline gives CDR1 MRHNA, CDR2 SNTAGT. The CDR3 reads CASSDTSGAYEQYF. CDR3 in DNA: TGTGCCAGCAGTGACACTAGCGGGGCCTACGAGCAGTACTTC.

This clonotype was observed a handful of times. This chain joins TRBV9 and TRBJ2-2; TRBD1 matches 9 bases. V dropped 7 bases and J dropped 1; count of bases not matched to a gene: 8. The CDR3 is made up of 16 amino acids. Per the germline V gene, CDR1 is SGDLS and CDR2 is YYNGEE. The CDR3 bases are TGTGCCAGCTCACCACCGGGACAGGGGAACACCGGGGAGCTGTTTTTT. Translation gives CASSPPGQGNTGELFF.

This clonotype is medium-sized within its sample. The CDR3 nucleotides read TGCGCCAGCAGCGTACAGGACAATGAGCAGTTCTTC. This codes for CASSVQDNEQFF. This chain uses TRBV5-1 with TRBJ2-1; D is possibly TRBD1 (5 bases). Germline values: CDR1 SGHRS, CDR2 YFSETQ. Trimming cost V 4 bases and J 5 bases, with 7 bases left between them. The CDR3 totals 12 residues.

The rearrangement uses TRBV4-1 and TRBJ2-7; D remains unclear. The CDR3 runs 15 residues. From germline, CDR1 is MGHRA and CDR2 YSYEKL. V lost 2 bases to trimming and J lost 7 bases, with 18 bases between them. CDR3 in amino acids: CASSQWSAYTGEQYF. The CDR3 DNA follows: TGCGCCAGCAGCCAATGGAGTGCGTACACCGGGGAGCAGTACTTC.

This chain joins TRBV20-1 and TRBJ2-7; D not certain. Germline CDR1 DFQATT, CDR2 SNEGSKA (reference sequence). CDR3 size: 14 residues. V lost 0 bases and J lost 3, with 12 bases in between. CDR3 bases: TGCAGTGCTAGAGAGGTACGGAGAGACTACGAGCAGTACTTC. Encoded protein: CSAREVRRDYEQYF.